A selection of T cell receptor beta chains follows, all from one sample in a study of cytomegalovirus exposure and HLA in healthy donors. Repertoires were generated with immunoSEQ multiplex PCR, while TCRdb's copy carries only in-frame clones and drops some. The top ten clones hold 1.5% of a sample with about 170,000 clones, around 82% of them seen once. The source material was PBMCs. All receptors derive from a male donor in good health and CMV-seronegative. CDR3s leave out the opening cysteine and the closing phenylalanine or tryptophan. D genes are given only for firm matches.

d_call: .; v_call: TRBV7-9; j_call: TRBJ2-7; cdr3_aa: ASSSHREGQY
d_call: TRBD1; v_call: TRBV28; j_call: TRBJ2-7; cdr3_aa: ASKKRQGSEQY
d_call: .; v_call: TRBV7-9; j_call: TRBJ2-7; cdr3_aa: ASSLLGLGQGIYEQY
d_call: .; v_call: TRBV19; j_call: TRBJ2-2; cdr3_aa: ASTISGPFNTGELF
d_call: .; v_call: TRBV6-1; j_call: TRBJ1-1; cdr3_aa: ASSNYNTEAF
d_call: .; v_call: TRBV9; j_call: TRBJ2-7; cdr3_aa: ASSVRLNYEQY
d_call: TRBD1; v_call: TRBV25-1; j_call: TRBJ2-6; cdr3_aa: ASSEYYRGLGGANVLT
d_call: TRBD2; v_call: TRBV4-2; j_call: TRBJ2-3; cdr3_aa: ASSHSRRVAGVQDTQY
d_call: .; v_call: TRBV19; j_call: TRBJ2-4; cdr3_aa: ASSILLADIVQY
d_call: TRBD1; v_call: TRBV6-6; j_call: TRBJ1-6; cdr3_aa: ASSDRGLSPLH
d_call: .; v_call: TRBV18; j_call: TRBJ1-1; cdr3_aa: ASSPGGAEAF
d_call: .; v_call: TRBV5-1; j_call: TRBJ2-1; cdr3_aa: ASSPIQGRTAYNEQF
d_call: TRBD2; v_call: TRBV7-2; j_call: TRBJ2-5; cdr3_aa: ASSLVTSGGQRETQY
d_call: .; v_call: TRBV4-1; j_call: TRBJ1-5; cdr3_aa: ASSQEVTYSNQPQH
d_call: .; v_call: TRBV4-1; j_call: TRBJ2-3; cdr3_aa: ASSQKGDTQY
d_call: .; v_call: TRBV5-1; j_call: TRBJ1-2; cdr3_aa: ASSLEASGNGYT
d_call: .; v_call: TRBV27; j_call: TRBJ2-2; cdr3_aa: ASSIAGLGTGELF
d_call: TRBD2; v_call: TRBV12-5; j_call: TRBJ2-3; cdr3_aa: ATDRGGKEYTDTQY
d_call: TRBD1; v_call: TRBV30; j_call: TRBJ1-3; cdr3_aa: AWSTRTGPSSGNTIY
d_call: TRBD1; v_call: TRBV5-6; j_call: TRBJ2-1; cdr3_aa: ASSSLTGFNEQF